This T cell receptor beta chain was obtained from a study of blood T cells in healthy people across ages. A sample-barcoded 5' primer and a J-beta primer mix were used in a second PCR of roughly 7 to 11 cycles. Every molecule of cDNA carried a tag from a template-switch adaptor with 12 random nucleotides. Using its own MiXCR run on the 5' RACE reads, TCRdb lists one record per CDR3 protein. The sample has roughly 800,000 distinct CDR3 sequences, nearly 60% seen once. This CDR3 region has 12 residues. V was cut by 5 bases and J by 9 bases, with 14 bases left in between. The source is a man aged 25-40 years in good health. The chain employs TRBV12-3 or TRBV12-4 and TRBJ2-7; no firm D call. The specimen was blood. CDR3 nucleotides: TGTGCCAGCAGTCCGGCTGGGCTTCGGCAGTACTTC. This sequence encodes CASSPAGLRQYF.